This T cell receptor beta chain was retrieved from a study of cytomegalovirus exposure and HLA in healthy donors. The wider study: The same platform was used for the 130 or so validation repertoires as for the approximately 720 first-cohort repertoires, as reported in a later analysis.

The table came from immunoSEQ multiplex PCR; TCRdb's copy has only in-frame clones and leaves some out. Among hundreds of thousands of clones listed, roughly 89% were seen once. The CDR3 totals 15 residues. Germline-derived CDR1 and CDR2 are MDHEN and SYDVKM. The trim removed 0 bases at V and 3 bases at J, leaving 0 bases unmatched. Study-level findings and limits: It was approximately 150 TCR beta chains that were listed as cytomegalovirus-associated.

About this clone itself: Its antigen is unknown.

V is TRBV28 and J is TRBJ2-7; 12 bases line up with TRBD2. This TCR came from a woman under 30 in good health and CMV-seronegative. The sequencing sample was made of PBMCs. The CDR3 is CASSLWTSGSYEQYF. The CDR3 DNA follows: TGTGCCAGCAGTTTATGGACTAGCGGGAGCTACGAGCAGTACTTC.